These 21 T cell receptor beta chains originate from one sample sequenced in a study of control samples from healthy donors and cancer patients. Using immunoSEQ multiplex PCR, the repertoire was profiled, and TCRdb retains in-frame clones only, with some absent. The top ten clones hold 1.5% to 2% of a sample with about 60,000 clones, roughly nine tenths of them seen once. Input material: PBMCs. These receptors originate from a man in his forties with colorectal cancer.

The chain recombines TRBV11-2 with TRBJ1-1, with D uncertain. CDR1 SGHAT and CDR2 FQNNGV come from the germline V gene. Trimming shortened V by 4 bases and J by 7 bases, and 13 bases separated the two germline ends. CDR3 length: 13 amino acids. The CDR3 nucleotides are TGTGCCAGCAGCTCGTTACGGGCCATTGAAGCTTTCTTT. Residues: CASSSLRAIEAFF.

This clone has a single count. The chain recombines TRBV11-3 with TRBJ2-1, with 13 nucleotides matching TRBD2. With V trimmed by 5 bases and J by 7 bases, 11 bases remained unmatched. Germline CDR1 is SGHNT and CDR2 is YENEEA. This CDR3 has 17 amino acids. The CDR3 sequence: CASSGGFGTSGVNEQFF. The CDR3, as DNA: TGTGCCAGCAGCGGGGGGTTCGGGACTAGCGGGGTTAATGAGCAGTTCTTC.

V usage is TRBV11-2 and J usage is TRBJ2-7, with unresolved D. The CDR3 consists of 12 residues. The germline V gene encodes CDR1 SGHAT and CDR2 FQNNGV. Trimming stripped 3 bases from V and 3 bases from J, with 6 bases between. CDR3 amino acids: CASSFSLYEQYF. CDR3 DNA: TGTGCCAGCAGCTTTTCTCTCTACGAGCAGTACTTC.

The CDR3 bases are TGTGCCAGCACCCCGACAGGGGCCTCCAACTATGGCTACACCTTC. Translation gives CASTPTGASNYGYTF. This chain links TRBV5-6 with TRBJ1-2; 8 positions agree with TRBD1. J gave up 2 bases and V 6 bases, and 9 bases lay outside the gene matches. The CDR3 consists of 15 residues. Germline V lookup: CDR1 SGHDT, CDR2 YYEEEE.

The rearrangement links TRBV29-1 to TRBJ1-2; D ambiguous. The CDR3 length is 12 residues. CDR1 is SQVTM and CDR2 is ANQGSEA in the germline V gene. The ends were cut back, 4 bases at V and 1 base at J, with 7 bases in the middle. Here the CDR3 DNA reads TGCAGCGTTGGAAGCGATAACTATGGCTACACCTTC. This codes for CSVGSDNYGYTF.

The chain joins TRBV5-1 to TRBJ1-2, with 7 bases identical to TRBD1. CDR3 length equals 13 residues. Germline CDR1 reads SGHRS; CDR2 reads YFSETQ. V trimming: 6 bases; J trimming: 6 bases; junction bases outside the gene matches: 8. The chain's CDR3 is CASTRGGANGYTF. CDR3 in DNA: TGCGCCAGCACACGAGGGGGCGCAAATGGCTACACCTTC.

The chain recombines TRBV2 with TRBJ2-7; D not certain. The CDR3 loop spans 13 amino acids. The V gene lost 2 bases and the J gene lost 3 bases, with 8 bases spanning the gap. The germline CDR1 and CDR2 sequences are SNHLY and FYNNEI. In DNA, the CDR3 is TGTGCCAGCAGTGAACGCAGATACTACGAGCAGTACTTC. It yields the protein CASSERRYYEQYF.

The J gene is TRBJ1-1, the V gene TRBV18; the match to TRBD1 covers 9 bases. V dropped 3 bases and J dropped 5; count of bases not matched to a gene: 4. Per the germline V gene, CDR1 is KGHSH and CDR2 is LQKENI. This CDR3 comprises 14 residues. CDR3 DNA: TGTGCCAGCTCACCGGGACAGGGTGGGACTGAAGCTTTCTTT. Translated: CASSPGQGGTEAFF. Full variable domain (outside the CDR3, taken from reference TRBV18 and TRBJ1-1): NAGVMQNPRHLVRRRGQEARLRCSPMKGHSHVYWYRQLPEEGLKFMVYLQKENIIDESGMPKERFSAEFPKEGPSILRIQQVVRGDSAAYFCASSPGQGGTEAFFGQGTRLTVV.

The chain's CDR3 is CASSQGRGAEETQYF. The CDR3 DNA reads TGTGCCAGCAGCCAGGGGAGGGGGGCCGAGGAGACCCAGTACTTC. The chain carries TRBV7-2 and TRBJ2-5; a weak D match, TRBD2 (7 bases). The V and J ends lost 5 bases and 5 bases respectively, with 18 bases between them. Germline values: CDR1 SGHTA, CDR2 FQGNSA. The CDR3 is made up of 15 amino acids.

V usage is TRBV11-2 and J usage is TRBJ2-5; 13 nucleotides match TRBD2. Trimming at V came to 6 bases and at J to 1 base, leaving 8 bases not matched to a gene. The germline V gene has CDR1 SGHAT and CDR2 FQNNGV. CDR3 length: 17 residues. The CDR3 coding sequence is TGTGCCAGCAGAGCACCGGGACTAGCGGGGCCCCAAGAGACCCAGTACTTC. It codes for CASRAPGLAGPQETQYF.

DNA of the CDR3: TGTGCCAGCAGCTTAGGCCGCCAAGCTTTCTTT. It codes for CASSLGRQAFF. The chain links TRBV7-3 to TRBJ1-1; D uncertain. With 2 bases removed from V and 9 bases from J, the gap between germline ends came to 7 bases. This CDR3 is 11 amino acids long. Germline-derived CDR1 and CDR2 are SGHTA and FQGTGA.

The CDR3 is CASSSGTVMNF. CDR3 sequence (DNA): TGTGCCAGCAGCTCGGGGACAGTCATGAACTTC. The chain carries TRBV21-1 and TRBJ2-4; TRBD1, the D gene given by the table, was not confirmed from the DNA. TRBV21-1 is a pseudogene locus. The CDR3 extends over 11 amino acids.

V is TRBV7-8 and J is TRBJ1-5; 9 bases fit TRBD1. V was pared by 5 bases and J by 6 bases, with 2 bases of the junction left unmatched. CDR1 and CDR2 from the germline V gene are SGHVS and FQNEAQ. This CDR3 contains 13 residues. The CDR3 loop is CASSRDRVQPQHF. The CDR3 coding sequence is TGTGCCAGCAGCCGGGACAGGGTTCAGCCCCAGCATTTT. Using reference TRBV7-8 and TRBJ1-5 for the parts outside the CDR3, the full variable domain is GAGVSQSPRYKVAKRGQDVALRCDPISGHVSLFWYQQALGQGPEFLTYFQNEAQLDKSGLPSDRFFAERPEGSVSTLKIQRTQQEDSAVYLCASSRDRVQPQHFGDGTRLSIL.

J is TRBJ2-5 and V is TRBV2; weak D call: TRBD1 (5 bases). This CDR3 region has 13 residues. V was clipped by 6 bases and J by 2 bases, with 10 bases between them. Germline V gives CDR1 SNHLY, CDR2 FYNNEI. In nucleotides, the CDR3 is TGTGCCAGCAGGGGGCCAAGACAAGAGACCCAGTACTTC. As protein: CASRGPRQETQYF.

This sequence joins TRBV9 and TRBJ1-6; 9 bases line up with TRBD1. Germline values: CDR1 SGDLS, CDR2 YYNGEE. This CDR3 has 15 residues. The trim removed 3 bases at V and 9 bases at J, leaving 7 bases unmatched. CDR3 DNA: TGTGCCAGCAGCGAAGGACAGGGGAGGGTTTCACCCCTCCACTTT. It specifies CASSEGQGRVSPLHF.

The J gene is TRBJ1-2, the V gene TRBV9; possible D gene TRBD1, 5 bases. Germline CDR1 reads SGDLS; CDR2 reads YYNGEE. Trimming left V 4 bases short and J 3 bases short, with 19 bases between. The CDR3 totals 16 residues. CDR3: CASSPRPGLDHYGYTF. The CDR3 DNA reads as TGTGCCAGCAGCCCCCGTCCGGGGCTGGATCACTATGGCTACACCTTC. The full variable domain, its missing parts supplied by reference TRBV9 and TRBJ1-2, is DSGVTQTPKHLITATGQRVTLRCSPRSGDLSVYWYQQSLDQGLQFLIQYYNGEERAKGNILERFSAQQFPDLHSELNLSSLELGDSALYFCASSPRPGLDHYGYTFGSGTRLTVV.

The chain is built from TRBV6-2 or TRBV6-3 and TRBJ1-5; D gene unclear. V gave up 0 bases and J gave up 0 bases, with 9 bases separating them. The CDR3 runs to 16 residues. Germline V gene data show CDR1 as MNHEY and CDR2 as SVGEGT. CDR3 nucleotide sequence: TGTGCCAGCAGTTACTCCGGGCAGCCTAGCAATCAGCCCCAGCATTTT. It codes for CASSYSGQPSNQPQHF.

The V and J genes are TRBV29-1 and TRBJ1-2; 7 nucleotides agree with TRBD1. Trimming at V came to 7 bases and at J to 4 bases, leaving 12 bases not matched to a gene. Germline CDR1 is SQVTM and CDR2 is ANQGSEA. There are 14 residues in the CDR3. The chain's CDR3 is CSALAGQSFYGYTF. Written as DNA, the CDR3 is TGCAGCGCCCTAGCGGGACAGTCCTTCTATGGCTACACCTTC.

The J gene is TRBJ1-6, the V gene TRBV2, with a tentative D call TRBD1 (6 bases). Trimming left V 4 bases short and J 9 bases short, with 16 bases between. This CDR3 region has 15 residues. The germline gives CDR1 SNHLY, CDR2 FYNNEI. DNA for the CDR3: TGTGCCAGCAGTGTCGGGGGCCAGGGGAGTTCACCCCTCCACTTT. It is translated as CASSVGGQGSSPLHF.

The chain combines TRBV2 with TRBJ1-1, with 7 bases lining up with TRBD1. V lost 6 bases, J lost 0 bases, and 4 bases stayed unmatched. The germline gives CDR1 SNHLY, CDR2 FYNNEI. This CDR3 region has 14 residues. Here the CDR3 DNA reads TGTGCCAGCAGCCTGACAGGGATGAACACTGAAGCTTTCTTT. Translation gives CASSLTGMNTEAFF.

This clone was recorded a few times. The V gene is TRBV6-6, the J gene TRBJ1-3; TRBD1 aligns across 7 bases. The CDR3 contains 15 residues. The germline gives CDR1 MNHNY, CDR2 SVGAGI (reference sequence). The junction had 9 bases not matched to a gene; V was cut back by 6 bases and J by 4 bases. The CDR3 spells CASRQQGTEGNTIYF. The CDR3 DNA follows: TGTGCCAGCAGGCAACAGGGGACGGAAGGAAACACCATATATTTT.